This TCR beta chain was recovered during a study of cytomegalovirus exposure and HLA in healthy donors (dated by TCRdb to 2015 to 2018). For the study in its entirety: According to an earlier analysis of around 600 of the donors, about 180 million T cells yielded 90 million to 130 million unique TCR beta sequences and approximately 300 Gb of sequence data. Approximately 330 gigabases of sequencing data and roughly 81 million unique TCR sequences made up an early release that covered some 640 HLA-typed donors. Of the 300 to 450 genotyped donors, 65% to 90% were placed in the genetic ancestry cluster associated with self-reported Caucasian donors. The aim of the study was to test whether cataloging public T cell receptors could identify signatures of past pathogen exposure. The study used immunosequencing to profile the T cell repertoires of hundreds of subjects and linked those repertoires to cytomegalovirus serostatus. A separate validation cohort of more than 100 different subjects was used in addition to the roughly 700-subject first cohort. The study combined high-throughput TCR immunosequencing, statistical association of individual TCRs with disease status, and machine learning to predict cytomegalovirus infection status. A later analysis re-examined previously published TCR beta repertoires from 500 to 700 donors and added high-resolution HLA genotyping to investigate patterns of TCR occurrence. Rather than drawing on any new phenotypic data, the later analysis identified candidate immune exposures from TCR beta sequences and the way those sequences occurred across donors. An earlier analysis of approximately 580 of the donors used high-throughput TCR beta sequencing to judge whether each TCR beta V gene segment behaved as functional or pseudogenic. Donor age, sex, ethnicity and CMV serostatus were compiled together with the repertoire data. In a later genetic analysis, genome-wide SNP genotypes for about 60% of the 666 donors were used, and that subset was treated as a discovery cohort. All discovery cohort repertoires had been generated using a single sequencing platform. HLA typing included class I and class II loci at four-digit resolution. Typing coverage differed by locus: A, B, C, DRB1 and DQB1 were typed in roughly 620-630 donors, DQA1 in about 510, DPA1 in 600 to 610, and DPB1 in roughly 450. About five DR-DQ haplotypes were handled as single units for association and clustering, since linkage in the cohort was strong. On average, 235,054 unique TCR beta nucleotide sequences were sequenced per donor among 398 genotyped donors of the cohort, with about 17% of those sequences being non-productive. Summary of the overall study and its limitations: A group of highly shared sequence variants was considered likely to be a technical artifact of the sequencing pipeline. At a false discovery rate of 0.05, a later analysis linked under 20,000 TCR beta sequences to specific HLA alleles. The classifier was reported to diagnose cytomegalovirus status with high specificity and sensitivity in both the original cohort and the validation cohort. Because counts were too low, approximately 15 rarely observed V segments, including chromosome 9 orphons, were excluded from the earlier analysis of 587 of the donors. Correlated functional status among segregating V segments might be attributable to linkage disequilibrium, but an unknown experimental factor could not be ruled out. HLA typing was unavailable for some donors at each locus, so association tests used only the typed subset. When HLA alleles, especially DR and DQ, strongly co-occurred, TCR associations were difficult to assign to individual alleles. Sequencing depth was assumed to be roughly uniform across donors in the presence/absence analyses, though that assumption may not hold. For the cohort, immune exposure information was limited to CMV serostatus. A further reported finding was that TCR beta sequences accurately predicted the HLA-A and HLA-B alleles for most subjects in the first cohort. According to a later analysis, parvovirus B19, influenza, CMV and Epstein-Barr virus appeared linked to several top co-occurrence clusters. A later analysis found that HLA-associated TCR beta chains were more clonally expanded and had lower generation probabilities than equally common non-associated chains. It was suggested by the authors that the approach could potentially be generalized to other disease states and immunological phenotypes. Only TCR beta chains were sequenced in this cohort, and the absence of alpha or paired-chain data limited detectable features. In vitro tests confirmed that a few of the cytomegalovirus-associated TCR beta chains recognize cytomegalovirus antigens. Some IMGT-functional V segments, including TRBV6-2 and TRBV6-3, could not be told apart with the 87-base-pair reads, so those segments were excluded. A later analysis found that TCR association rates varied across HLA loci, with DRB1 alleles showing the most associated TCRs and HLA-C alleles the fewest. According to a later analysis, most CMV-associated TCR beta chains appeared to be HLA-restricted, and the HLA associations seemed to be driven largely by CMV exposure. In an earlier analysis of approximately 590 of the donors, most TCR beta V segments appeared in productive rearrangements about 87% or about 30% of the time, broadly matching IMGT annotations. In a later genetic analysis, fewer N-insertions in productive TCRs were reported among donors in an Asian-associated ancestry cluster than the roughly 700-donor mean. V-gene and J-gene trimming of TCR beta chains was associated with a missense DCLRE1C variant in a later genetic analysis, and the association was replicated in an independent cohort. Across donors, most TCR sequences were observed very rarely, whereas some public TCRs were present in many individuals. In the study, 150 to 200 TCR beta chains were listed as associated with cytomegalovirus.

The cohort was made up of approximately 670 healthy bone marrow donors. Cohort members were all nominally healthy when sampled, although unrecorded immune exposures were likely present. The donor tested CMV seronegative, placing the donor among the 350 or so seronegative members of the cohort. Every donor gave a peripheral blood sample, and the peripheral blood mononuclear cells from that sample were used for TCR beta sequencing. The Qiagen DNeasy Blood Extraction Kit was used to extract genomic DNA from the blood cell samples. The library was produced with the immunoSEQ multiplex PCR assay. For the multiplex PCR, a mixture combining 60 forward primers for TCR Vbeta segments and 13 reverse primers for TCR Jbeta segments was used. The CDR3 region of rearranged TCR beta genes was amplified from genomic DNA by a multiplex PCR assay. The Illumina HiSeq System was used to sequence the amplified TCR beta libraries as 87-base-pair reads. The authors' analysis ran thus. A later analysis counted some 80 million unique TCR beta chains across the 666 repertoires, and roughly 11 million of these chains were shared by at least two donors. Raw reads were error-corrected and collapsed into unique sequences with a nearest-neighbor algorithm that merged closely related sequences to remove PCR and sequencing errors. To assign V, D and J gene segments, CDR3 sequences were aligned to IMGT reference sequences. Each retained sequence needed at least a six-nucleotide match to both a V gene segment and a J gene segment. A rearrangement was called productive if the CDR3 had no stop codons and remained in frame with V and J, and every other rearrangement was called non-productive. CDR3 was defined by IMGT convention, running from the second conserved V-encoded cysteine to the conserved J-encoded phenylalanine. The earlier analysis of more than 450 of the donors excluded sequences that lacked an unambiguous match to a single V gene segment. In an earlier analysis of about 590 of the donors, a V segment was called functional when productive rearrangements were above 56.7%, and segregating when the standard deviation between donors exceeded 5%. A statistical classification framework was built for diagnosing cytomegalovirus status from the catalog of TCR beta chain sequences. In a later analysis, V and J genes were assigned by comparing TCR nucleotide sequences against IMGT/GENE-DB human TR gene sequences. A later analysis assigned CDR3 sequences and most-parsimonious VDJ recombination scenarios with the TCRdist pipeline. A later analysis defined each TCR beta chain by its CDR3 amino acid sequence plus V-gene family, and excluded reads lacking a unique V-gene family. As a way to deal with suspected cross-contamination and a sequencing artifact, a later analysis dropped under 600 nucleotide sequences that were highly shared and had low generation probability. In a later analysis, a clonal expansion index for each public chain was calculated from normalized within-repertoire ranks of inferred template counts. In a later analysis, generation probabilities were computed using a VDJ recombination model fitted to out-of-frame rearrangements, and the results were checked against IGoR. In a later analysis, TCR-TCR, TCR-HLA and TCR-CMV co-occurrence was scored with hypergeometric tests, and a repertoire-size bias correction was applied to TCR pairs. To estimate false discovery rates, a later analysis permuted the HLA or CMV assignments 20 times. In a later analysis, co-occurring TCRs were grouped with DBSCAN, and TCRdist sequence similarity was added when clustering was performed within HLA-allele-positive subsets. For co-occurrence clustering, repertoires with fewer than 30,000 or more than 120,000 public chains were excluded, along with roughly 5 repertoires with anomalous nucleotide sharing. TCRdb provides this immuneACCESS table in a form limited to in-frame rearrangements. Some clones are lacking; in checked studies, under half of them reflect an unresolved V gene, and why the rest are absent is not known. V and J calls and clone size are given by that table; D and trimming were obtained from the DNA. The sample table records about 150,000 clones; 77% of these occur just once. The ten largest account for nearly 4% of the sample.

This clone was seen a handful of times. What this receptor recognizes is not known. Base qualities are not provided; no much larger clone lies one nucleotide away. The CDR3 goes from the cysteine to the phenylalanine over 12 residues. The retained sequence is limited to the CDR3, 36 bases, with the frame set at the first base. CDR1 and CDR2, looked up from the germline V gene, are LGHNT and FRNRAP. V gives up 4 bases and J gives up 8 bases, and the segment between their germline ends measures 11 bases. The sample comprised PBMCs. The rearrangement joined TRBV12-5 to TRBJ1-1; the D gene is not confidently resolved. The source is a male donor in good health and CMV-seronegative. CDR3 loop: CASGSVLSEAFF. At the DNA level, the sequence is TGTGCTAGTGGTTCCGTTTTGTCGGAAGCTTTCTTT. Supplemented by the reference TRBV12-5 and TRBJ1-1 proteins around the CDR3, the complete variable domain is DARVTQTPRHKVTEMGQEVTMRCQPILGHNTVFWYRQTMMQGLELLAYFRNRAPLDDSGMPKDRFSAEMPDATLATLKIQPSEPRDSAVYFCASGSVLSEAFFGQGTRLTVV.